The entry below describes one T cell receptor (beta chain). Its antigen is not known. The assay was immunoSEQ multiplex PCR, and TCRdb's table has in-frame clones only and misses some. The data show a few hundred thousand clones, more than 80% seen once. The sample comes from a study of T cell responses to AZD1222 COVID-19 vaccine. Study observations and caveats: Among those given AZD1222, only five or six were seropositive at baseline. Most donors were white British, females outnumbered males, and clonal diversity was possibly underestimated. Two doses of AZD1222 preceded a rise in Spike-specific TCR breadth and depth. Unmutated variant regions are reportedly targeted by nearly half of spike-specific TCRs.

The CDR3 spans 15 residues. Germline CDR1 is SGHRS and CDR2 is YFSETQ. Trimming shortened V by 0 bases and J by 7 bases, and 11 bases separated the two germline ends. The sample was peripheral blood, taken on day 0 of AZD1222 vaccination. The chain links TRBV5-1 to TRBJ1-6; D call uncertain. The clonotype was recovered from an adult in good health. The CDR3 protein is CASSLGPQTNSPLHF. The CDR3 DNA reads TGCGCCAGCAGCTTGGGACCCCAAACCAATTCACCCCTCCACTTT.